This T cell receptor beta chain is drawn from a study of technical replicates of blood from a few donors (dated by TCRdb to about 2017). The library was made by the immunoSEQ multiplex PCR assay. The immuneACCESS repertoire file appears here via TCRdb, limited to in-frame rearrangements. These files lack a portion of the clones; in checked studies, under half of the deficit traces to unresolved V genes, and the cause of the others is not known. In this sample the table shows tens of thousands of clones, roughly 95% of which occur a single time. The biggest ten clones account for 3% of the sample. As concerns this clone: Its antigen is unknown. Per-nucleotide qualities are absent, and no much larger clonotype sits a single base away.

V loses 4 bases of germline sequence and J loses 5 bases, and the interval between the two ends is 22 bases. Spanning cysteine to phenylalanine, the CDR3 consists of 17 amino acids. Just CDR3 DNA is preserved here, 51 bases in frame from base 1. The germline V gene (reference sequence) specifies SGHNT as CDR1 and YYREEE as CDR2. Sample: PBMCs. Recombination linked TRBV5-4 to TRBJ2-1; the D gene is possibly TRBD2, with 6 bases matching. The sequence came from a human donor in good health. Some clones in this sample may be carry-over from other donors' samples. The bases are TGTGCCAGCAGCCCGCCGGGAGAATGGACAAGAGACAATGAGCAGTTCTTC. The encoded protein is CASSPPGEWTRDNEQFF. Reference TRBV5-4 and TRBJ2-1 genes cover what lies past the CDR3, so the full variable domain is ETGVTQSPTHLIKTRGQQVTLRCSSQSGHNTVSWYQQALGQGPQFIFQYYREEENGRGNFPPRFSGLQFPNYSSELNVNALELDDSALYLCASSPPGEWTRDNEQFFGPGTRLTVL.